A single sample is the source of the 21 T cell receptor beta chains below, sequenced in a study of chemoradiotherapy in HPV16-positive cancers. Method: immunoSEQ multiplex PCR; TCRdb's copy keeps in-frame clones and lacks some. The sample holds around 12,000 clones, roughly 80% seen once. This sample was gathered from a patient who underwent chemoradiotherapy. The receptors were gathered from a human donor with HPV-associated anogenital cancer.

V and J are TRBV4-2 and TRBJ2-7; 7 nucleotides line up with TRBD1. The CDR3 is made up of 17 amino acids. J lost 1 base, V lost 4 bases, and 13 bases had no gene match. CDR1 is LGHNA, CDR2 YNFKEQ, per germline. CDR3 nucleotide sequence: TGTGCCAGCAGCCCTTACCCGGGACAGTCCACTTCCTACGAGCAGTACTTC. Amino acids: CASSPYPGQSTSYEQYF.

The rearrangement joins TRBV19 to TRBJ1-2, with D possibly being TRBD1 (6 bases). Looked up from germline, CDR1 is LNHDA and CDR2 is SQIVND (reference sequence). Trimming left V 5 bases short and J 1 base short, with 14 bases between. The length of the CDR3 is 15 residues. The CDR3 region has the DNA TGTGCCAGTAGTCCCAACAGGGCTGATAACTATGGCTACACCTTC. This encodes CASSPNRADNYGYTF. Drawing the rest from reference TRBV19 and TRBJ1-2, the complete variable domain is DGGITQSPKYLFRKEGQNVTLSCEQNLNHDAMYWYRQDPGQGLRLIYYSQIVNDFQKGDIAEGYSVSREKKESFPLTVTSAQKNPTAFYLCASSPNRADNYGYTFGSGTRLTVV.

The rearrangement links TRBV15 to TRBJ1-6; D is uncertain. Germline values: CDR1 LNHNV, CDR2 YYDKDF (reference sequence). V lost 1 base and J 7 bases, leaving 11 bases between the germline ends. The CDR3 totals 15 residues. The CDR3 sequence is CATSRAGYGNSPLHF. CDR3 in DNA: TGTGCCACCAGCAGAGCGGGATATGGGAATTCACCCCTCCACTTT.

This chain uses TRBV18 with TRBJ2-3, with D hard to call. This CDR3 spans 12 amino acids. CDR1 KGHSH and CDR2 LQKENI come from the germline V gene. V lost 1 base and J lost 6, with 5 bases in between. Here the CDR3 reads CASSPQRDTQYF. Here the CDR3 DNA reads TGTGCCAGCTCACCACAAAGGGATACGCAGTATTTT.

The chain has TRBV6-6 and TRBJ1-2; maybe TRBD1 (6 bases). V shed 6 bases and J shed 6 bases, with 14 bases lying between them. The CDR3 sequence is 13 residues long. CDR1 is MNHNY and CDR2 is SVGAGI in the germline V gene (reference sequence). CDR3 DNA: TGTGCCAGCAGGCCTAGGGGGTTCAATGGCTACACCTTC. Amino acid sequence: CASRPRGFNGYTF.

The CDR3 region is CASSLSSEQYF. The CDR3 DNA follows: TGTGCCAGCAGCTTATCATCCGAGCAGTACTTC. The chain combines TRBV7-2 with TRBJ2-5; no firm D call. The end of the DNA aligns better with TRBJ2-7, so the J call may be wrong. CDR3 length: 11 amino acids. The germline V gene encodes CDR1 SGHTA and CDR2 FQGNSA.

The chain employs TRBV14 and TRBJ2-3; perhaps TRBD1 as D (5 bases). Germline assignment: CDR1 SGHDN and CDR2 FVKESK. The CDR3 contains 13 residues. V lost 5 bases, J lost 4 bases, and 10 bases lay in between. CDR3 residues: CASSDSPSDTQYF. The CDR3 DNA reads TGTGCCAGCAGCGACAGTCCCTCAGATACGCAGTATTTT.

The chain recombines TRBV21-1 with TRBJ2-7. TRBV21-1 is classified as a pseudogene. The CDR3 totals 14 residues. CDR3 bases: TGTGCCAGCAGCAAAGTGAATTTTACCTACGAGCAGTACTTC. This translates into CASSKVNFTYEQYF.

This sequence joins TRBV7-6 and TRBJ1-4; no clear D gene. Germline CDR1 is SGHVS and CDR2 is FNYEAQ. V gave up 5 bases and J gave up 0 bases, with 16 bases separating them. This CDR3 has 17 amino acids. The CDR3 DNA is TGTGCCAGCAGCGGATCACTTGAAAGGGCAACTAATGAAAAACTGTTTTTT. This encodes CASSGSLERATNEKLFF. Drawing the rest from reference TRBV7-6 and TRBJ1-4, the complete variable domain is GAGVSQSPRYKVTKRGQDVALRCDPISGHVSLYWYRQALGQGPEFLTYFNYEAQQDKSGLPNDRFSAERPEGSISTLTIQRTEQRDSAMYRCASSGSLERATNEKLFFGSGTQLSVL.

The chain links TRBV11-2 to TRBJ1-6; D perhaps matches TRBD1 (5 bases). Germline V lookup: CDR1 SGHAT, CDR2 FQNNGV. The V gene lost 4 bases and the J gene lost 10 bases, with 14 bases spanning the gap. CDR3 size: 14 residues. The CDR3 DNA reads as TGTGCCAGCAGCTCATGGCAGACAGCCTCACCCCTCCACTTT. Amino acids: CASSSWQTASPLHF.

This clone was found a few times. The rearrangement joins TRBV19 to TRBJ1-5; TRBD1 aligns across 9 bases. CDR3 size: 15 residues. The V gene's germline CDR1 is LNHDA and CDR2 SQIVND (reference sequence). After removal of 1 base from V and 4 bases from J, the junction contained 2 bases not matched to a gene. The CDR3, as DNA: TGTGCCAGTAGTATAGGGGGGACAGGGAATCAGCCCCAGCATTTT. This codes for CASSIGGTGNQPQHF.

The rearrangement links TRBV7-8 to TRBJ1-4; D remains ambiguous. V was trimmed by 5 bases and J by 8 bases, leaving 12 bases between them. CDR1 is SGHVS, CDR2 FQNEAQ, per germline. The CDR3 covers 13 residues. The CDR3 is CASSPRGGEKLFF. Written as DNA, the CDR3 is TGTGCCAGCAGCCCACGAGGCGGCGAAAAACTGTTTTTT. Variable domain in full (rest from reference TRBV7-8 and TRBJ1-4): GAGVSQSPRYKVAKRGQDVALRCDPISGHVSLFWYQQALGQGPEFLTYFQNEAQLDKSGLPSDRFFAERPEGSVSTLKIQRTQQEDSAVYLCASSPRGGEKLFFGSGTQLSVL.

V usage is TRBV5-6 and J usage is TRBJ2-5; possible D gene TRBD1, 5 bases. The germline V gene encodes CDR1 SGHDT and CDR2 YYEEEE. This CDR3 is built from 12 residues. V gave up 0 bases and J gave up 5 bases, with 5 bases separating them. This chain's CDR3 is CASSLEGETQYF. CDR3 DNA: TGTGCCAGCAGCTTGGAGGGGGAGACCCAGTACTTC.

The chain has TRBV5-1 and TRBJ2-1, with 12 bases that match TRBD2. The CDR3 runs to 15 residues. Germline V lookup: CDR1 SGHRS, CDR2 YFSETQ. With V trimmed by 0 bases and J by 8 bases, 3 bases remained unmatched. The DNA for the CDR3 is TGCGCCAGCAGCTTGGTCCTAGCGGGGGGGGATGAGCAGTTCTTC. Amino acids: CASSLVLAGGDEQFF.

CDR3 DNA sequence: TGCGCCAGCAGCCAGGAGAGGGGACAGGGACCTCCCGGGGAGCTGTTTTTT. This encodes CASSQERGQGPPGELFF. V usage is TRBV4-3 and J usage is TRBJ2-2, with TRBD1 matching over 9 bases. Per the germline V gene, CDR1 is LGHNA and CDR2 is YSLEER. The CDR3 extends over 17 amino acids. Trimming at V came to 3 bases and at J to 6 bases, leaving 11 bases not matched to a gene.

V gene TRBV4-3 combines with J gene TRBJ1-2; D is perhaps TRBD1 (5 bases). The V gene's germline CDR1 is LGHNA and CDR2 YSLEER. V dropped 4 bases and J dropped 5 bases, with 20 bases sitting between them. The length of the CDR3 is 16 residues. The DNA for the CDR3 is TGCGCCAGCAGCCTCTCGTCGCAGGGTTATGCTTATGGCTACACCTTC. Translating it yields CASSLSSQGYAYGYTF.

The V call is TRBV18, the J call TRBJ2-7; D is perhaps TRBD1 (6 bases). V lost 3 bases to trimming and J lost 1 base, with 10 bases between them. This CDR3 contains 14 residues. Per the germline V gene, CDR1 is KGHSH and CDR2 is LQKENI. CDR3 sequence reads: CASSPGTPSYEQYF. CDR3 in DNA: TGTGCCAGCTCACCGGGGACACCTTCCTACGAGCAGTACTTC.

The rearrangement uses TRBV7-2 and TRBJ1-1; D perhaps matches TRBD1 (6 bases). Between the trimmed V and J ends, which lost 5 bases and 1 base, there was a span of 17 bases. Germline-derived CDR1 and CDR2 are SGHTA and FQGNSA. CDR3 length equals 16 residues. The DNA for the CDR3 is TGTGCCAGCAGCGCAAGAGCTCCGGGACAGAACACTGAAGCTTTCTTT. Protein: CASSARAPGQNTEAFF.

The V call is TRBV7-2, the J call TRBJ1-1; no reliable D call. V gave up 5 bases and J gave up 4 bases, with 8 bases separating them. Germline CDR1 SGHTA, CDR2 FQGNSA. The length of the CDR3 is 12 residues. The CDR3 loop reads CASSQLGTEAFF. CDR3 bases: TGTGCCAGCAGCCAGTTAGGCACTGAAGCTTTCTTT.

For the CDR3, the DNA is TGTGCCAGCAGCCTTTCGACAGGGCCCTGGGATACGCAGTATTTT. It encodes CASSLSTGPWDTQYF. The J gene is TRBJ2-3, the V gene TRBV7-2; TRBD1 matches 7 bases. Germline lookup yields CDR1 SGHTA and CDR2 FQGNSA. The ends lost 5 bases at V and 6 bases at J; junction bases unmatched: 11. This CDR3 is built from 15 residues.

The J gene is TRBJ2-2, the V gene TRBV9; either TRBD1 or TRBD2 may fit D (6 bases each). The length of the CDR3 is 15 residues. Germline values: CDR1 SGDLS, CDR2 YYNGEE. The V end lost 1 base, the J end lost 5 bases, and 12 bases lay between the germline ends. The CDR3 nucleotides read TGTGCCAGCAGCGTATGGGGGGCCGGGACCGGGGAGCTGTTTTTT. It yields the protein CASSVWGAGTGELFF.